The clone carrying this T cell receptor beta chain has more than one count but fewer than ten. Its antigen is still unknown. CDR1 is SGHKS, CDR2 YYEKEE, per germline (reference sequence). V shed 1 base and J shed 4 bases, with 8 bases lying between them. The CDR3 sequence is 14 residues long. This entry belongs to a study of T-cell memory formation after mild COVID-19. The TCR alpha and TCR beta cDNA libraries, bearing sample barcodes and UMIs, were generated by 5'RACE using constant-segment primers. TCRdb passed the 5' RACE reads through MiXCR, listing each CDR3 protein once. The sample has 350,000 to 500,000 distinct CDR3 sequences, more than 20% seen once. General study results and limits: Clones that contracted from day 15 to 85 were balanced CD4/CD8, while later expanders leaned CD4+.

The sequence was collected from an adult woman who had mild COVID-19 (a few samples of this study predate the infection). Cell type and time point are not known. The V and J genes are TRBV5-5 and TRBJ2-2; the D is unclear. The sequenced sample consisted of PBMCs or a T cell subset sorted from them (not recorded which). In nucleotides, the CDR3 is TGTGCCAGCAGCTTGCCCCCCTTCACCGGGGAGCTGTTTTTT. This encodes CASSLPPFTGELFF.